This TCR beta chain originates from a study of T-cell reconstitution after alpha-beta-depleted transplantation in children (TCRdb year 2016). Some background on the complete study: T-cell immune reconstitution after TCRalphabeta/CD19-depleted allogeneic hematopoietic cell transplantation in children was quantitatively tracked in the study by means of TCR repertoire profiling.

Comment on this clonotype: Its antigen specificity is not known. The sample holds no much larger clone one base away, and base qualities are not on file.

The CDR3, from cysteine to phenylalanine, totals 13 residues. Only the CDR3 DNA is retained, 39 bases long and in frame from the first base. Reading the germline V gene (reference sequence) gives CDR1 SEHNR and CDR2 FQNEAQ. V and J are truncated by 3 bases and 2 bases respectively, leaving an intervening sequence of 8 bases. Library prep was done by PCR. Sequencing took place on an Illumina HiSeq 2500. To normalize quantification of the TCRbeta repertoire, the TCR libraries were built with molecular barcoding that relied on unique molecular identifiers. TCRdb passed the public sequencing reads through fastp at Q25 and MiXCR, retaining productive beta sequences. Under each unique CDR3 protein, matching rows form one entry showing the most common genes and DNA. A total of about 270,000 distinct CDR3 sequences appear in this sample, approximately 9.6% of them only once. The ten largest clones capture roughly a tenth of the sample.

This clonotype originated in a human donor who donated a stem cell graft to a child with SCID. Sample: PBMCs from the stem cell graft donor, taken from the stem cell graft. The V and J genes are TRBV7-9 and TRBJ2-7; a tentative D match to TRBD2 spans 5 bases. The sequenced DNA is TGTGCCAGCAGCTTCGGGGAAACCTACGAGCAGTACTTC. This is translated as CASSFGETYEQYF.